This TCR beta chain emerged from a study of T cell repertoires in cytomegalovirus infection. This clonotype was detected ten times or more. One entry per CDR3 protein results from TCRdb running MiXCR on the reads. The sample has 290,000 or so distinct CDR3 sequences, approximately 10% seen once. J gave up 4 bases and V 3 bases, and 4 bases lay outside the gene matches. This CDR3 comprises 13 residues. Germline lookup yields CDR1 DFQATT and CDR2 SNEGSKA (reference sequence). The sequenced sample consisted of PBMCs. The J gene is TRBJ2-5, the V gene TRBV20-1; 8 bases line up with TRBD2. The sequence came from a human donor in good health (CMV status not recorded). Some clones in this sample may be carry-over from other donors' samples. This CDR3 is CSASGGVGETQYF. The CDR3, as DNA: TGCAGTGCTAGCGGGGGGGTTGGAGAGACCCAGTACTTC.